The rows below give T cell receptor beta chains drawn from one sample of a study of OX40 agonist ivuxolimab in advanced cancers. Sequencing was performed with immunoSEQ multiplex PCR; in TCRdb, only in-frame clones are kept and a portion is missing. The sample lists 15,000 or so clones, more than 80% occurring once. The material was CD4+ or CD8+ T cells sorted from blood, obtained in a trial of the OX40 agonist ivuxolimab. The receptors were gathered from an adult with an advanced solid tumor such as melanoma, head and neck, liver or kidney cancer. Each CDR3 is given with its conserved first and last residue. Each record gives: V gene, D gene, J gene, CDR3 protein. A D gene is named only where the DNA matches it firmly.

V: TRBV5-4
D: -
J: TRBJ1-1
CDR3: CASSWDENTEAFF

V: TRBV7-9
D: TRBD2
J: TRBJ2-2
CDR3: CASSVGTSGASPNTGELFF

V: TRBV19
D: -
J: TRBJ1-1
CDR3: CASSVGAAGVEAFF

V: TRBV19
D: -
J: TRBJ2-2
CDR3: CASIETRWGQDTGELFF

V: TRBV13
D: TRBD2
J: TRBJ2-1
CDR3: CASSAPGLPDNEQFF

V: TRBV7-8
D: -
J: TRBJ2-7
CDR3: CASSYRTLSYEQYF

V: TRBV30
D: -
J: TRBJ2-7
CDR3: CSQGTGELDPHIIEQYF

V: TRBV7-8
D: -
J: TRBJ1-3
CDR3: CASSLAGTGSVSGNTIYF

V: TRBV11-3
D: TRBD1
J: TRBJ1-1
CDR3: CASSPGTGSEAFF

V: TRBV27
D: -
J: TRBJ2-1
CDR3: CASSSVSSYNEQFF

V: TRBV6-5
D: -
J: TRBJ2-1
CDR3: CATFSGYEQFF

V: TRBV19
D: -
J: TRBJ1-2
CDR3: CASSAQTAVFGYTF

V: TRBV27
D: -
J: TRBJ2-7
CDR3: CASSFSTGPTYEQYF

V: TRBV27
D: -
J: TRBJ2-1
CDR3: CASSLQRAYNEQFF

V: TRBV7-9
D: -
J: TRBJ1-1
CDR3: CASTLEGTEAFF

V: TRBV19
D: -
J: TRBJ2-7
CDR3: CASSKDTSYEQYF

V: TRBV27
D: -
J: TRBJ2-3
CDR3: CASSSNTDTQYF

V: TRBV7-9
D: -
J: TRBJ2-5
CDR3: CASSPVRAETQYF

V: TRBV5-6
D: -
J: TRBJ2-7
CDR3: CASSGGHLYEQYF

V: TRBV10-2
D: -
J: TRBJ2-2
CDR3: CASSGGLLPAGELFF

V: TRBV11-3
D: TRBD2
J: TRBJ2-1
CDR3: CASSLGGDEQFF

V: TRBV27
D: TRBD2
J: TRBJ2-7
CDR3: CASSGTTPTYEQYF

V: TRBV25-1
D: -
J: TRBJ2-3
CDR3: CASISQRGITDTQYF

V: TRBV4-1
D: -
J: TRBJ1-1
CDR3: CASSQDRQINTEAFF

V: TRBV4-1
D: -
J: TRBJ2-7
CDR3: CASSHRHVGPYEQYF

V: TRBV9
D: -
J: TRBJ2-1
CDR3: CASSARFGENEQFF

V: TRBV15
D: TRBD2
J: TRBJ2-7
CDR3: CATSRGTSGGHEQYF

V: TRBV28
D: -
J: TRBJ1-5
CDR3: CASSLGQPQHF